This TCR beta chain was observed in a study of T cell clones after liver transplantation. Study background: Post-transplant blood was tracked for graft-donor-reactive T cell clones identified in a pre-transplant mixed lymphocyte reaction. Standard immunosuppression, with no induction, continued until 12-24 months after transplant. Tolerant meant at least one year fully off immunosuppression without liver enzymes above twice normal. Study-level results: Circulating graft-donor-reactive CD4 TCRbeta sequences fell significantly post-transplant in 5 of 8 subjects.

In this sample, this clone turned up once. As yet, its antigen is unknown. The germline CDR1 and CDR2 sequences are SGHTA and FQGNSA. The CDR3 is 15 residues long. The V end lost 3 bases, the J end lost 4 bases, and 13 bases lay between the germline ends. Produced via immunoSEQ multiplex PCR; TCRdb's table is partial and in-frame only. Found here are 85,000 to 110,000 clones, 84% of them singletons; the top ten hold approximately 3%. Material: CD4+ T cells from blood, obtained roughly 50 months after liver transplant. This receptor was identified in a human patient who received a liver transplant. Some T cells may be supplied by the graft donor. The chain combines TRBV7-2 with TRBJ1-3; the D is unclear. CDR3 loop: CASSFRARQGNTIYF. The CDR3 DNA sequence: TGTGCCAGCAGCTTCCGAGCCAGGCAAGGAAACACCATATATTTT.